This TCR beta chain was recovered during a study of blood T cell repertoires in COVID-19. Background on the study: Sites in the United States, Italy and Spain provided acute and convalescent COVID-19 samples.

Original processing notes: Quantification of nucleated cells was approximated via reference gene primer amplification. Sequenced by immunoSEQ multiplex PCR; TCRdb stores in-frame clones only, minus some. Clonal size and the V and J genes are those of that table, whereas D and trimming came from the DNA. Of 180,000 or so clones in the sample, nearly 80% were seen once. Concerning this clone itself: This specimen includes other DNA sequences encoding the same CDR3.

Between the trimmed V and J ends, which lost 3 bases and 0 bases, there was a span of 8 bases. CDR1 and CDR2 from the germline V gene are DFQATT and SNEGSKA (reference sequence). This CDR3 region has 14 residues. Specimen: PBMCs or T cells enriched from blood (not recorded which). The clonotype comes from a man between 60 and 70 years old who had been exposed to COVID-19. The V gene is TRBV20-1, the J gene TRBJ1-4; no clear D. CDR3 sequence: CSASRDATNEKLFF. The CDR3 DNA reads TGCAGTGCTAGTCGGGATGCAACTAATGAAAAACTGTTTTTT.